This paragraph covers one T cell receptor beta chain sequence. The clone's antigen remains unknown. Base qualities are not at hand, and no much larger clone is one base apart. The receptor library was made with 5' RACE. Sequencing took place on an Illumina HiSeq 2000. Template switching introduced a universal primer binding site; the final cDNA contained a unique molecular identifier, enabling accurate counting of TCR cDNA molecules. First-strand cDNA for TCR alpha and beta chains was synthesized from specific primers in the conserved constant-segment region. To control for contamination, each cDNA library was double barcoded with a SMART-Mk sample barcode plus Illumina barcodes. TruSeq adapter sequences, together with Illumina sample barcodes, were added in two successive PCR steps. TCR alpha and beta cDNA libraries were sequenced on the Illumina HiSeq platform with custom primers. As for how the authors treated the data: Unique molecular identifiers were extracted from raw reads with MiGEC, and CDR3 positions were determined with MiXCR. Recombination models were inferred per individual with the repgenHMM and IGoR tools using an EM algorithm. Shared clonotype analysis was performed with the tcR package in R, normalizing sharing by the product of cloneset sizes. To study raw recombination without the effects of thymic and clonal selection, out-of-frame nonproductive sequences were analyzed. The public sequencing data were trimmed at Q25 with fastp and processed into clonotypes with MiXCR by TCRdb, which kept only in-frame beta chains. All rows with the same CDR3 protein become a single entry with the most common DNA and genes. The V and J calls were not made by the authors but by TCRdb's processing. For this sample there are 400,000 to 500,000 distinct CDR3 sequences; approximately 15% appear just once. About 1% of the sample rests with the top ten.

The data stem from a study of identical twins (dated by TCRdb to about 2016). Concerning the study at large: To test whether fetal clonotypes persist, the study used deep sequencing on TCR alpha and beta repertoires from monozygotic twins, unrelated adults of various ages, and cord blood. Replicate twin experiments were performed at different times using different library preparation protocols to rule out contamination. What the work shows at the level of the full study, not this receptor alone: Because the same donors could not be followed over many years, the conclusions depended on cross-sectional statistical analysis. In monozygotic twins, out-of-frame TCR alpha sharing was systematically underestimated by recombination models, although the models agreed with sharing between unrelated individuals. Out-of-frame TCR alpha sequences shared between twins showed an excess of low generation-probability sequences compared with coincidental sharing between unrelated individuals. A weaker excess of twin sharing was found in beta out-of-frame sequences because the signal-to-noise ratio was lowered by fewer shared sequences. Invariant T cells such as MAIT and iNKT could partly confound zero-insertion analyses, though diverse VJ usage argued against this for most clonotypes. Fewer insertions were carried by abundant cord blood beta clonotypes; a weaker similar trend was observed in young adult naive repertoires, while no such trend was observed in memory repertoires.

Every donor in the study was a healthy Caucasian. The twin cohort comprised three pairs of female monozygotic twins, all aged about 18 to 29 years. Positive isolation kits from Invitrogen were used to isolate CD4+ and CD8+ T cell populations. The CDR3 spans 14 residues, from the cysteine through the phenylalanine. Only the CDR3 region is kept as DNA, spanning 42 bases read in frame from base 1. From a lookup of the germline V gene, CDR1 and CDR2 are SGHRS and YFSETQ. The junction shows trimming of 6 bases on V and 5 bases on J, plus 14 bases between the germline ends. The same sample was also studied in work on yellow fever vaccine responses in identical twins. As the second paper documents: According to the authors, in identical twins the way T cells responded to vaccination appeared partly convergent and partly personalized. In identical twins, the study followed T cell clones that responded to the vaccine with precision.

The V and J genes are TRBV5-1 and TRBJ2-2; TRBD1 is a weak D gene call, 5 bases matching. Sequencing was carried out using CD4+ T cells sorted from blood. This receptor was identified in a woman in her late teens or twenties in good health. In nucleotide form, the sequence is TGCGCCAGCAAAGCAGGGATTGAAACCGGGGAGCTGTTTTTT. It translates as CASKAGIETGELFF.